The T cell receptor (beta chain) under discussion was sequenced for a study of graft-versus-host responses after intestinal transplantation. Sequencing used immunoSEQ multiplex PCR; TCRdb keeps in-frame clones, though not all of them. Counted here are around 100,000 clones, about 90% occurring once; the ten biggest clones make up 0.85% to 1%. Study outcomes and limitations: The marrow of recipients harbored GvH clones, and ileum or blood showed some of them first.

The V end was cut by 7 bases, the J end by 6 bases, with 6 bases between. The germline CDR1 and CDR2 sequences are SNHLY and FYNNEI. This CDR3 has 10 amino acids. With respect to this clone: The antigen remains unidentified.

The chain uses TRBV2 and TRBJ1-2; D not resolved. This receptor was obtained from a human donor who was the organ donor for an intestinal transplant. The specimen comprised unstimulated CD4+ T cells sorted from spleen or lymph node cells, sampled before transplant. CDR3 loop: CASNLDGYTF. For the CDR3, the DNA is TGTGCCAGCAATTTGGATGGCTACACCTTC.